The clone carrying this TCR beta chain was seen more than once but under ten times. This entry comes from a study of T cell repertoires in cytomegalovirus infection. MiXCR was run by TCRdb on the reads, yielding one entry per CDR3 protein. In the table there are under 850,000 distinct CDR3 sequences, approximately 40% of which are singletons. This TCR derives from a human donor in good health (CMV status not recorded). Some clones in this sample may be carry-over from other donors' samples. Sequenced input: PBMCs.

CDR3 coding DNA: TGCAGTGCTAGAGGGAGGGACAGGGGATCCTATAATTCACCCCTCCACTTT. It is translated as CSARGRDRGSYNSPLHF. This chain links TRBV20-1 with TRBJ1-6, with 10 bases aligning to TRBD1. V lost 1 base to trimming and J lost 1 base; unmatched junction nucleotides: 4. CDR3 size: 17 residues. Germline CDR1 DFQATT, CDR2 SNEGSKA (reference sequence).